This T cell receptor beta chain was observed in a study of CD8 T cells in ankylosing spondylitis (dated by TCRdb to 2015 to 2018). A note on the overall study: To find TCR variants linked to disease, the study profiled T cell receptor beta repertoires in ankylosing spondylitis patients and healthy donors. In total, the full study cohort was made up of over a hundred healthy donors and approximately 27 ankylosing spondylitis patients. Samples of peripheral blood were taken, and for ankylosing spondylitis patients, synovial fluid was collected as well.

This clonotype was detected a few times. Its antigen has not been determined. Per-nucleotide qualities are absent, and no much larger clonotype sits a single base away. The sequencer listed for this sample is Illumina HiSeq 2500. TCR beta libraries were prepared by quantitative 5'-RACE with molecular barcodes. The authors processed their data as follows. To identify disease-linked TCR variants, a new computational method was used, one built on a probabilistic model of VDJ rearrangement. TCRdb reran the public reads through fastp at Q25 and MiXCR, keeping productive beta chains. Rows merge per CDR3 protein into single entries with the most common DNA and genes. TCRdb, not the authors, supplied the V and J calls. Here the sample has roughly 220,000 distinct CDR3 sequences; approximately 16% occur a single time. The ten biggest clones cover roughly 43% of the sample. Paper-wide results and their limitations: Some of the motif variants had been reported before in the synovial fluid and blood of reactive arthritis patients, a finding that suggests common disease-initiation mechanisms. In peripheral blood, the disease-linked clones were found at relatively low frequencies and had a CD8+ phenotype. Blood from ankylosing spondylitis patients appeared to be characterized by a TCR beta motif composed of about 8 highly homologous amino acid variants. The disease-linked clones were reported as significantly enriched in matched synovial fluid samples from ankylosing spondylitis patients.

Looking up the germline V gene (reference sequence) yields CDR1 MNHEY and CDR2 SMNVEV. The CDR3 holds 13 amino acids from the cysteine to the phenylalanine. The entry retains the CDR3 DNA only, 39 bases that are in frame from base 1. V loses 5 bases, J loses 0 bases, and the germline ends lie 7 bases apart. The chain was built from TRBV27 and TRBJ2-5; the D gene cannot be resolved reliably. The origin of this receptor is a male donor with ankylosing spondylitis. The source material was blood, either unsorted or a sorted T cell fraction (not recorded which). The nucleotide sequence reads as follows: TGTGCCAGCAGTCCCCCCTACCAAGAGACCCAGTACTTC. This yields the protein CASSPPYQETQYF.